The clone carrying this TCR beta chain was seen repeatedly, ten times or more. Semi-nested PCR with Nested Universal Primer A followed constant-region reverse priming of full-length variable regions. TCRdb used MiXCR to reprocess the 5' RACE reads, holding one entry per CDR3 protein. The top ten hold 2% to 2.5% of the sample, which has about 23,000 distinct CDR3 sequences, around 30% seen once. CDR1 and CDR2 from the germline V gene are LNHNV and YYDKDF (reference sequence). The CDR3 covers 14 residues. V lost 6 bases and J 1 base, leaving 10 bases between the germline ends. The chain combines TRBV15 with TRBJ2-4; D possibly corresponds to TRBD2 (6 bases). The receptor was isolated from a female donor with breast cancer. Sequences were obtained from tumor-infiltrating naive CD4+ T cells sorted from the breast tumor. Noted subset: naive CD4+ T cells, CD4+CD45RA+CD25-. CDR3: CATRRSGAKNIQYF. CDR3 nucleotides: TGTGCCACCAGGAGGAGCGGGGCCAAAAACATTCAGTACTTC.